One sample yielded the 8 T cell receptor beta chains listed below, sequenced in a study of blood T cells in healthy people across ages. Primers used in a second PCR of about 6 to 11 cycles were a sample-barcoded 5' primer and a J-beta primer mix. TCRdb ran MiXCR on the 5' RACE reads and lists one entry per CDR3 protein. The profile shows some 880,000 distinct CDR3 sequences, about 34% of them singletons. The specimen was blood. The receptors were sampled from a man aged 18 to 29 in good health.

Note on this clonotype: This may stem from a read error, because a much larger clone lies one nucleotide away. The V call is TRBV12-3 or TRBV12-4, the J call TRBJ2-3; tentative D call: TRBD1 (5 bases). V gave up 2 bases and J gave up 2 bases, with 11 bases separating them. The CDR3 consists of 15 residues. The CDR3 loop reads CASSLKEGDTDTQYF. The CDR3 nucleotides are TGTGCCAGCAGTTTAAAAGAAGGGGACACAGATACGCAGTATTTT.

The CDR3 sequence is CSARDPSGGSYNEQYF. For the CDR3, the DNA is TGCAGTGCTAGAGATCCCTCGGGGGGGTCCTACAATGAGCAGTACTTC. The gene calls are TRBV20-1 and TRBJ2-1; 8 bases line up with TRBD2. The J call may be faulty, since TRBJ2-7 better matches the DNA end. The CDR3 length is 16 residues. Germline values: CDR1 DFQATT, CDR2 SNEGSKA (reference sequence).

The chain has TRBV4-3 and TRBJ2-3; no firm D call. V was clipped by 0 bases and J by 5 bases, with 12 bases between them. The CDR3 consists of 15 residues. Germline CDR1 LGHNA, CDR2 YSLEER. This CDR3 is CASSQDFSDGDTQYF. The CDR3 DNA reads TGCGCCAGCAGCCAAGATTTCAGTGATGGAGATACGCAGTATTTT.

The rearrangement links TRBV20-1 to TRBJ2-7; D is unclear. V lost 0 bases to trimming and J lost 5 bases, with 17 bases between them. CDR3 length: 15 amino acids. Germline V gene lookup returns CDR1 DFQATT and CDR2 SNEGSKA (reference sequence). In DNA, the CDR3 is TGCAGTGCTAGAGATCAGACCTGGGGTAGGGACGAGCAGTACTTC. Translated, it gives CSARDQTWGRDEQYF.

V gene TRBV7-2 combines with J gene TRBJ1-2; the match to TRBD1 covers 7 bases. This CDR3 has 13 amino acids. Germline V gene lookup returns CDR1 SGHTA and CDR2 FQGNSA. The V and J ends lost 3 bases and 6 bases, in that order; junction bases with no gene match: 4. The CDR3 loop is CASSFIDRDGYTF. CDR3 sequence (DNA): TGTGCCAGCAGCTTCATTGACAGGGATGGCTACACCTTC.

CDR3 protein: CASTVGQGGGYTF. The CDR3, as DNA: TGTGCCAGCACTGTGGGGCAGGGCGGTGGCTACACCTTC. The chain carries TRBV2 and TRBJ1-2; tentatively, D is TRBD1 (5 bases). The length of the CDR3 is 13 residues. V was shortened by 7 bases and J by 7 bases, with 16 bases between the two germline ends. Germline V gene lookup returns CDR1 SNHLY and CDR2 FYNNEI.

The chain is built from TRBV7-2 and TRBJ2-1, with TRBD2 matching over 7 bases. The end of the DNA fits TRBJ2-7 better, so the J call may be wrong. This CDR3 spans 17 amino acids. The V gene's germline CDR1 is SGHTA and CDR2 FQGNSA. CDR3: CASSSAPLAVLYNEQYF. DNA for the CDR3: TGTGCCAGCAGCTCGGCCCCCCTAGCGGTCCTTTACAATGAGCAGTACTTC.

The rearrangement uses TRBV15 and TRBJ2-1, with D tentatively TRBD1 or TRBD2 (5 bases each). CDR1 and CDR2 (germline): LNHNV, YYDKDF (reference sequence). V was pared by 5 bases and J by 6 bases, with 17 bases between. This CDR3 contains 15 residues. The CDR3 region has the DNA TGTGCCACCAGCGCCTCGGGGACCGCCCCCAATGAGCAGTTCTTC. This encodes CATSASGTAPNEQFF.